A single sample is the source of the 32 T cell receptor beta chains below, sequenced in a study of T-cell memory formation after mild COVID-19. TCRdb analysed the 5' RACE reads with MiXCR anew, one entry per CDR3 protein. The sample has approximately 65,000 distinct CDR3 sequences; approximately 15% are singletons. The sample comprised PBMCs or a T cell subset sorted from them (not recorded which). The receptor set was obtained from an adult woman who had mild COVID-19 (a few samples of this study predate the infection). Cell type and time point are not known.

The gene calls are TRBV15 and TRBJ2-7, with TRBD1 identical over 7 bases. CDR3 length equals 14 residues. V lost 4 bases and J lost 5; bases outside the gene matches: 8. Germline V gives CDR1 LNHNV, CDR2 YYDKDF (reference sequence). CDR3 loop: CATSTRQGPHEQYF. CDR3 DNA: TGTGCCACCAGCACCCGACAGGGACCACACGAGCAGTACTTC.

The chain's CDR3 is CASSPLGLVPTDTQYF. The CDR3 nucleotides are TGTGCCAGCAGTCCACTGGGACTAGTACCCACAGATACGCAGTATTTT. The chain couples TRBV27 to TRBJ2-3; TRBD2 agrees at 8 bases. Trimming at V came to 5 bases and at J to 2 bases, leaving 9 bases not matched to a gene. CDR1 is MNHEY, CDR2 SMNVEV, per germline (reference sequence). The CDR3 covers 16 residues.

This clonotype was recorded at least ten times. The V call is TRBV7-9, the J call TRBJ1-2; D not certain. The CDR3 extends over 13 amino acids. Between the trimmed V and J ends, which lost 5 bases and 6 bases, there was a span of 13 bases. Per the germline V gene, CDR1 is SEHNR and CDR2 is FQNEAQ (reference sequence). CDR3 nucleotides: TGTGCCAGCAGCGGCGCCGGGTCTCATGGCTACACCTTC. Its protein is CASSGAGSHGYTF.

The chain has TRBV6-2 or TRBV6-3 and TRBJ1-2; 8 positions agree with TRBD1. The junction had 6 bases not matched to a gene; V was cut back by 4 bases and J by 8 bases. CDR3 length: 13 amino acids. Germline lookup yields CDR1 MNHEY and CDR2 SVGEGT. CDR3 residues: CASSLQGARGYTF. The CDR3, as DNA: TGTGCCAGCAGTTTGCAGGGGGCGCGAGGCTACACCTTC.

The V gene is TRBV7-2, the J gene TRBJ2-7, with a possible D match to TRBD2 (5 bases). Germline values: CDR1 SGHTA, CDR2 FQGNSA. The CDR3 length is 16 residues. Trimming removed 1 base at V and 2 bases at J, with 15 bases between. The CDR3 coding sequence is TGTGCCAGCAGCTTAGATCTAGCTCCCTTCACCTACGAGCAGTACTTC. This codes for CASSLDLAPFTYEQYF.

This clonotype occurred a few times. This chain links TRBV4-2 with TRBJ2-1, with no clear D. Trimming shortened V by 1 base and J by 7 bases, and 8 bases separated the two germline ends. The germline gives CDR1 LGHNA, CDR2 YNFKEQ. This CDR3 contains 13 residues. CDR3 residues: CASSQGPGNEQFF. CDR3 DNA: TGTGCCAGCAGCCAAGGCCCCGGGAATGAGCAGTTCTTC.

This clonotype was seen a handful of times. The rearrangement links TRBV29-1 to TRBJ1-2; no clear D. CDR1 and CDR2 from the germline V gene are SQVTM and ANQGSEA. The germline V and J ends were trimmed by 0 bases and 8 bases, with 13 bases remaining between them. The CDR3 contains 13 residues. The CDR3 here is CSVEDHGPVGYTF. CDR3 bases: TGCAGCGTTGAAGATCACGGACCGGTCGGCTACACCTTC.

This clonotype has just a few counts. This chain uses TRBV6-2 or TRBV6-3 with TRBJ2-4; 7 bases are a match to TRBD2. The germline gives CDR1 MNHEY, CDR2 SVGEGT. The length of the CDR3 is 14 residues. The V and J ends lost 4 bases and 7 bases, in that order; junction bases with no gene match: 7. The CDR3 loop is CASSLGGSRNIQYF. The CDR3 DNA follows: TGTGCCAGCAGTTTAGGCGGGAGTCGGAACATTCAGTACTTC.

The genes are TRBV19 and TRBJ2-7; D remains unclear. The V end was cut by 6 bases, the J end by 2 bases, with 11 bases between. The CDR3 runs to 13 residues. Germline CDR1 and CDR2: LNHDA and SQIVND (reference sequence). The CDR3, as DNA: TGTGCCAGTAGGGCGACTGAAACCTACGAGCAGTACTTC. As protein: CASRATETYEQYF.

A single count supports this clonotype. The rearrangement uses TRBV11-2 and TRBJ1-1; 7 bases match TRBD1. Germline CDR1 reads SGHAT; CDR2 reads FQNNGV. V was pared by 7 bases and J by 4 bases, with 6 bases of the junction left unmatched. CDR3 size: 13 residues. Written as DNA, the CDR3 is TGTGCCAGCAAAGCAGGGGGAGGCACTGAAGCTTTCTTT. Its translation is CASKAGGGTEAFF.

Here the CDR3 reads CATSRATGRSYEQYF. CDR3 nucleotide sequence: TGTGCCACCAGCAGAGCTACAGGTCGCTCCTACGAGCAGTACTTC. The chain has TRBV15 and TRBJ2-7; tentatively, D is TRBD1 (5 bases). The CDR3 loop spans 15 amino acids. Trimming took 1 base from V and 0 from J, leaving 10 bases between them. Germline assignment: CDR1 LNHNV and CDR2 YYDKDF (reference sequence).

The V gene is TRBV29-1, the J gene TRBJ1-2, with D tentatively TRBD1 (5 bases). This CDR3 spans 11 amino acids. Germline CDR1 SQVTM, CDR2 ANQGSEA. Trimming removed 7 bases at V and 6 bases at J, with 12 bases between. CDR3 bases: TGCAGCGCCCGGGGGGTGGATGGCTACACCTTC. Its translation: CSARGVDGYTF.

V and J are TRBV12-3 or TRBV12-4 and TRBJ2-3, with TRBD2 matching 9 bases. CDR3 length equals 16 residues. The junction had 8 bases not matched to a gene; V was cut back by 3 bases and J by 4 bases. CDR3 in amino acids: CASSFLAGNEADTQYF. The CDR3 DNA reads as TGTGCCAGCAGTTTTCTAGCGGGGAATGAGGCAGATACGCAGTATTTT.

This clonotype was picked up one time. The rearrangement joins TRBV12-3 or TRBV12-4 to TRBJ2-3; D is unresolved. V was shortened by 3 bases and J by 0 bases, with 10 bases between the two germline ends. The length of the CDR3 is 15 residues. The CDR3 nucleotides are TGTGCCAGCAGTTTCACGTTTGCTAGCACAGATACGCAGTATTTT. It codes for CASSFTFASTDTQYF.

This clonotype was counted a few times. V and J are TRBV13 and TRBJ2-1; 7 bases are shared with TRBD1. With V trimmed by 3 bases and J by 0 bases, 2 bases remained unmatched. Per the germline V gene, CDR1 is PRHDT and CDR2 is FYEKMQ (reference sequence). The CDR3 has 15 residues. The CDR3 nucleotides are TGTGCCAGCAGCTTGAGACAGGGCTCCTACAATGAGCAGTTCTTC. This codes for CASSLRQGSYNEQFF.

This clonotype was detected a few times. The rearrangement joins TRBV30 to TRBJ1-4, with D tentatively TRBD1 (6 bases). The CDR3 spans 14 residues. Trimming shortened V by 0 bases and J by 8 bases, and 13 bases separated the two germline ends. Germline V lookup: CDR1 GTSNPN, CDR2 SVGIG (reference sequence). CDR3: CAWSVQGDDEKLFF. The CDR3 coding sequence is TGTGCCTGGAGTGTACAGGGAGATGACGAAAAACTGTTTTTT.

In this sample, this clonotype turned up a few times. V usage is TRBV7-9 and J usage is TRBJ1-1, with D uncertain. The CDR3 runs to 15 residues. V was trimmed by 5 bases and J by 1 base, leaving 14 bases between them. Germline-derived CDR1 and CDR2 are SEHNR and FQNEAQ (reference sequence). The CDR3 is CASSVDGFSNTEAFF. CDR3 nucleotides: TGTGCCAGCAGCGTAGACGGGTTTTCGAACACTGAAGCTTTCTTT.

This clonotype was seen a handful of times. The chain links TRBV29-1 to TRBJ1-2; no clear D gene. Germline CDR1 reads SQVTM; CDR2 reads ANQGSEA. This CDR3 spans 14 amino acids. V was cut by 1 base and J by 0 bases, with 9 bases left in between. The CDR3 DNA sequence: TGCAGCGTTGAAGGGGAAGGGTCTAACTATGGCTACACCTTC. Amino acids: CSVEGEGSNYGYTF.

The V gene is TRBV4-3, the J gene TRBJ2-2; 12 bases map to TRBD2. The CDR3 consists of 19 residues. The germline CDR1 and CDR2 sequences are LGHNA and YSLEER. V shed 0 bases and J 1 base; nucleotides not matched to a gene: 6. The CDR3 loop is CASSQDGGLAGLNTGELFF. The DNA of the CDR3 is TGCGCCAGCAGCCAAGACGGGGGACTAGCGGGCCTGAACACCGGGGAGCTGTTTTTT.

In its sample, this clonotype was seen a few times. V usage is TRBV7-7 and J usage is TRBJ2-3; the D gene is possibly TRBD1 (6 bases). CDR1 is SSHAT and CDR2 is FNYEAQ in the germline V gene (reference sequence). Trimming cost V 5 bases and J 1 base, with 13 bases left between them. The CDR3 is 15 residues long. CDR3 amino acids: CASSTGPGGTDTQYF. In DNA, the CDR3 is TGTGCCAGCAGCACAGGGCCAGGAGGCACAGATACGCAGTATTTT.

This clonotype was recorded a few times. The chain joins TRBV7-2 to TRBJ2-3; D uncertain. This CDR3 has 13 residues. The V end lost 8 bases, the J end lost 4 bases, and 13 bases lay between the germline ends. Germline V gene sequence: CDR1 SGHTA, CDR2 FQGNSA. The CDR3 region is CASRWSSADTQYF. The CDR3 region has the DNA TGTGCCAGCCGGTGGTCCTCGGCAGATACGCAGTATTTT. Supplemented by reference TRBV7-2 and TRBJ2-3, the full variable domain reads GAGVSQSPSNKVTEKGKDVELRCDPISGHTALYWYRQSLGQGLEFLIYFQGNSAPDKSGLPSDRFSAERTGGSVSTLTIQRTQQEDSAVYLCASRWSSADTQYFGPGTRLTVL.

Only a few counts were recorded for this clonotype. The gene calls are TRBV9 and TRBJ2-3; maybe TRBD2 (6 bases). V shed 6 bases and J shed 0 bases, with 14 bases lying between them. CDR1 is SGDLS, CDR2 YYNGEE, per germline. The CDR3 length is 15 residues. The CDR3 DNA follows: TGTGCCAGCACCCAGGAGGGGTGGAGCACAGATACGCAGTATTTT. Protein: CASTQEGWSTDTQYF.

Only a few counts were recorded for this clonotype. This chain uses TRBV7-9 with TRBJ1-1; TRBD1 matches at 9 bases. The CDR3 loop spans 13 amino acids. The V segment lost 5 bases and the J segment 7 bases; nucleotides outside the gene matches: 5. Germline CDR1 reads SEHNR; CDR2 reads FQNEAQ (reference sequence). CDR3 protein: CASSPGTGLEAFF. CDR3 DNA: TGTGCCAGCAGCCCAGGGACAGGGCTTGAAGCTTTCTTT.

The chain joins TRBV7-9 to TRBJ1-2; TRBD1 is a possible D gene (5 bases). CDR1 and CDR2 (germline): SEHNR, FQNEAQ (reference sequence). Trimming shortened V by 4 bases and J by 3 bases, and 9 bases separated the two germline ends. The CDR3 has 13 residues. CDR3 in DNA: TGTGCCAGCAGCTCCGCAGGGTACTATGGCTACACCTTC. This gives the protein CASSSAGYYGYTF.

DNA of the CDR3: TGCGCCAGCAGCTTGGCTAAGACGGATGGCTACACCTTC. Its translation: CASSLAKTDGYTF. The J gene is TRBJ1-2, the V gene TRBV5-1; no clear D. CDR3 length: 13 amino acids. Trimming left V 0 bases short and J 6 bases short, with 9 bases between. Germline V gives CDR1 SGHRS, CDR2 YFSETQ.

The rearrangement joins TRBV6-1 to TRBJ2-1; 12 nucleotides agree with TRBD2. Unmatched junction bases numbered 6, after V lost 6 bases and J lost 0 bases. This CDR3 is built from 17 residues. Germline lookup yields CDR1 MNHNS and CDR2 SASEGT. The CDR3: CASREGLAGYSYNEQFF. The CDR3 DNA reads TGTGCCAGCAGGGAGGGACTAGCGGGCTACTCCTACAATGAGCAGTTCTTC.

The chain uses TRBV7-3 and TRBJ2-5; 8 bases match TRBD1. Germline V gene sequence: CDR1 SGHTA, CDR2 FQGTGA. The CDR3 covers 13 residues. With 5 bases clipped from V and 5 bases from J, the junction kept 4 bases outside the gene matches. The CDR3: CASSVDRGETQYF. CDR3 nucleotides: TGTGCCAGCAGCGTCGACAGGGGTGAGACCCAGTACTTC.

This clonotype has only a few counts. The CDR3 region has the DNA TGTGCCATCAGGGAGGACAGAAGTTTCACAGATACGCAGTATTTT. Protein: CAIREDRSFTDTQYF. The J gene is TRBJ2-3, the V gene TRBV10-3; a weak D match, TRBD1 (6 bases). Trimming took 6 bases from V and 2 from J, leaving 15 bases between them. The CDR3 totals 15 residues. Germline V CDR1 and CDR2: ENHRY, SYGVKD.

In this sample, this clonotype turned up many times. This rearrangement joins TRBV4-3 to TRBJ2-7; a weak D match, TRBD1 (5 bases). CDR1 LGHNA and CDR2 YSLEER come from the germline V gene. CDR3 length equals 13 residues. With 3 bases removed from V and 4 bases from J, the gap between germline ends came to 10 bases. In DNA, the CDR3 is TGCGCCAGCAGCCAGGACATAACTTACGAGCAGTACTTC. As protein: CASSQDITYEQYF.

This clonotype appeared a few times. The chain has TRBV29-1 and TRBJ1-5; tentative D call: TRBD1 (6 bases). Trimming shortened V by 7 bases and J by 6 bases, and 31 bases separated the two germline ends. The CDR3 has 18 residues. Germline V gene lookup returns CDR1 SQVTM and CDR2 ANQGSEA. The CDR3 DNA is TGCAGCGCGCATGAAAAACCGGGGGCCCAAAATATGGGTCAGCCCCAGCATTTT. Translating it yields CSAHEKPGAQNMGQPQHF. The full variable domain, rest sourced from reference TRBV29-1 and TRBJ1-5, is SAVISQKPSRDICQRGTSLTIQCQVDSQVTMMFWYRQQPGQSLTLIATANQGSEATYESGFVIDKFPISRPNLTFSTLTVSNMSPEDSSIYLCSAHEKPGAQNMGQPQHFGDGTRLSIL.

The CDR3, as DNA: TGTGCCAGCAGCTTGGCCGGACAGGGGTATAGCAATCAGCCCCAGCATTTT. Translation: CASSLAGQGYSNQPQHF. The chain has TRBV5-6 and TRBJ1-5, with 9 positions matching TRBD1. J was trimmed by 0 bases and V by 0 bases; bases with no gene match: 4. The length of the CDR3 is 17 residues. Looked up from germline, CDR1 is SGHDT and CDR2 is YYEEEE.

This clonotype occurred a few times. This chain links TRBV5-1 with TRBJ2-3, with 8 positions matching TRBD2. CDR1 is SGHRS, CDR2 YFSETQ, per germline. The CDR3 consists of 18 residues. The J segment lost 2 bases and the V segment lost 0 bases, leaving 11 bases of the junction unmatched. The chain's CDR3 is CASSLAVLAGPYTDTQYF. The CDR3 DNA follows: TGCGCCAGCAGCTTGGCGGTTTTAGCGGGACCCTACACAGATACGCAGTATTTT.